This T cell receptor (beta chain) was captured in a study of breast tumors, draining lymph nodes, adjacent tissues. Findings and limits, study-wide: The lymph node origin of tumor T cells was framed as consistent with a hypothesis, not demonstrated. Findings are consistent with lymph node origin and intratumoral expansion of most tumor T cells. Compared with lymph nodes, tumors were less diverse; compared with nontumor tissue, more.

CDR3 length: 15 amino acids. Germline V gene data show CDR1 as SGHAT and CDR2 as FQNNGV. V lost 1 base to trimming and J lost 3 bases, with 10 bases between them. This clonotype was detected ten times or more. Its antigen remains unidentified. Samples came from axillary lymph nodes draining the breast cancer. One entry per CDR3 protein, called by TCRdb with MiXCR from the multiplex PCR reads. The data show about 200,000 distinct CDR3 sequences, approximately 31% seen once. This TCR derives from a female donor with breast cancer. Some clones in this sample may be carry-over from other donors' samples. V usage is TRBV11-2 and J usage is TRBJ1-5; D remains unclear. The specimen was axillary lymph node tissue. The CDR3 DNA sequence: TGTGCCAGCAGCTTAGTGTCCGGACCCAATCAGCCCCAGCATTTT. This translates into CASSLVSGPNQPQHF.